The T cell receptor (beta chain) described here comes from a study of blood T cell repertoires in COVID-19. For the study at large: Samples taken during acute and convalescent COVID-19 were collected in the United States, Italy and Spain.

The assay was immunoSEQ multiplex PCR, and TCRdb's table has in-frame clones only and misses some. Of some 78,000 clones in the sample, more than 70% are singletons; the top ten hold less than 6%. Germline V lookup: CDR1 MDHEN, CDR2 SYDVKM. The CDR3 covers 14 residues. V shed 8 bases and J shed 3 bases, with 17 bases lying between them. The sequenced sample consisted of peripheral blood. This TCR was sampled from a man in his sixties with active or convalescent COVID-19. The chain combines TRBV28 with TRBJ2-7, with D possibly matching TRBD1 (6 bases). The CDR3 DNA reads TGTGCCAGCTATACAGGGTTCCTGGACTACGAGCAGTACTTC. Translation gives CASYTGFLDYEQYF.